The clone carrying this T cell receptor (beta chain) has a count of ten or more. The antigen remains unidentified. Sample time point: newly diagnosed GD, antithyroid drugs for less than 3 months. Construction of the TCR library relied on RNA isolated from PBMCs. This entry belongs to a study of regulatory T cells in long-lasting Graves disease. Study details: Graves' patients, diagnosed recently, had received antithyroid drugs under 3 months.

Trimming removed 3 bases at V and 6 bases at J, with 14 bases between. The germline V gene has CDR1 ENHRY and CDR2 SYGVKD. This CDR3 comprises 14 residues. Regarding the study as a whole: The TCR repertoire of persistent Graves' patients was less diverse than that of newly diagnosed ones.

To make TCR beta libraries, researchers used iRepertoire HTBI primers and Arm-PCR of CDR3 regions. TCRdb analysed the multiplex PCR reads with MiXCR anew, one entry per CDR3 protein. Counted here are around 250,000 distinct CDR3 sequences, roughly 21% occurring once; the ten biggest clones make up approximately 15%. Specimen: peripheral blood mononuclear cells (PBMCs), collected at new diagnosis, from a patient treated with antithyroid drugs. The sequence was collected from a female donor with Graves disease. The rearrangement links TRBV10-3 to TRBJ1-2; D is possibly TRBD1 (5 bases). The CDR3 loop reads CAISDQGGPHGYTF. The CDR3 coding sequence is TGTGCCATCAGTGATCAGGGTGGCCCCCATGGCTACACCTTC.